Included here is one TCR beta chain sequence, with context. This clone's antigen is unknown. Its ends do not fully match the called genes, so a read error is possible. Other DNA variants within this sample encode the same CDR3. Patients with autoimmune disease history or receiving systemic immunosuppression were excluded from the trial. Peripheral blood for TCR sequencing was collected from all dose cohorts at baseline, on cycle 4 day 1, and on cycle 7 day 1. Samples were obtained from an open-label, multicenter, first-in-human phase I dose-escalation trial of ivuxolimab. Adults with locally advanced or metastatic head and neck squamous cell, hepatocellular, melanoma or renal cell carcinoma were enrolled in the trial. Before TCR sequencing, CD4+ and CD8+ T cells were separately sorted from peripheral blood. Spanning cysteine to phenylalanine, the CDR3 consists of 16 amino acids. Only the CDR3 region is kept as DNA, spanning 48 bases read in frame from base 1. The germline V gene specifies SGHRS as CDR1 and YFSETQ as CDR2.

The sample originates from a study of OX40 agonist ivuxolimab in advanced cancers. Concerning the study at large: Ivuxolimab was an agonistic, fully human IgG2 monoclonal antibody directed against OX40 (CD134), a costimulatory receptor. Intravenous ivuxolimab was administered to patients every 2 weeks at six dose levels: 0.01, 0.1, 0.3, 1.5, 3 and 10 mg/kg. Of the approximately 54 patients in dose escalation, some 19 had hepatocellular carcinoma, some 15 had melanoma, 9 had renal cell carcinoma and 9 had head and neck cancer. In the dose-escalation cohort, 82.7% of patients were male, and the mean age was roughly 60 years, with a range of about 23 to 90. Prior anti-PD-1, anti-PD-L1 or anti-CTLA-4 therapy was permitted, and checkpoint inhibitors had been received by about 44% of dose-escalation patients. Partial responses occurred in three dose-escalation patients: two with cutaneous melanoma and one with hepatocellular carcinoma. Peripheral TCRbeta sequencing aimed to test whether ivuxolimab altered TCR sequence diversity and caused clonal T-cell expansion. The paper reports the monotherapy dose-escalation portion (N of about 50 patients) of the phase I ivuxolimab trial.

Here is what the overall study found, with its caveats: Low levels of normalized T-cell clonal expansion were also seen in some patients who did not respond. In partial responders in the 0.1-3.0 mg/kg groups, normalized peripheral clonal expansion was found to be among the lowest, especially among CD8+ T cells. At doses from 0.1 to 3.0 mg/kg, clonal expansion was seen in both CD4+ and CD8+ blood T cells between baseline and week 6. After ivuxolimab, expanded clones were on average more numerous among CD8+ T cells than among CD4+ T cells. Antigen specificity was not determined for the clonally expanded peripheral T cells.

Genomic DNA was isolated from the sorted cells so that the TCRbeta CDR3 region could be sequenced. The immunoSEQ Assay was used to sequence the TCRbeta CDR3 regions. The source is immuneACCESS, and TCRdb retained only in-frame sequences with V and J called. Part of the clones is not carried over; for the studies checked, unresolved V genes explain less than half of this, and the remainder is unexplained. For this sample the table gives roughly 50,000 clones, of which more than 70% were detected only once. The ten largest make up 0.85% to 1% of the sample. The receptor was derived from an adult with an advanced solid tumor such as melanoma, head and neck, liver or kidney cancer. The V gene is TRBV5-1 and the J gene is TRBJ1-2, with the D gene call left open. This specimen was CD4+ or CD8+ T cells sorted from blood, taken in a trial of the OX40 agonist ivuxolimab. The CDR3 here reads CASSLGLVRGGFGYTF. The DNA sequence reads TGCGCCAGCAGCTTAGGGCTGGTGCGGGGAGGGTTTGGCTATACCTTC.